This T cell receptor (beta chain) originates from a study of long-term antiretroviral therapy in people with HIV (dated by TCRdb to the early 2020s). Regarding the study in general: The earliest samples were collected about a decade before the 2015 WHO recommendation for immediate ART, when ART was typically delayed until CD4 counts fell. This retrospective serial study examined whether starting ART and sustained HIV suppression were associated with changes in the composition and diversity of the TRB repertoire in peripheral blood. A total of 192 cryopreserved PBMC samples were contributed to the cohort by 30 adults with confirmed HIV infection, with samples collected serially over a mean of approximately six years (range 1-12). Of the approximately 32 participants with HIV, about twelve were female. No cross-contamination during QIAcube processing turned up in test extractions that ran a monoclonal T-cell line alongside 33 polyclonal samples.

In this sample, this clone turned up once. The antigen it binds to is not known. The record has no base qualities; no much larger clone is one base away. To be included, a participant needed at least one PBMC sample from before ART initiation plus at least two post-ART samples. Treatment was received in the United States of America by all participants with HIV. Cryopreserved samples of about 0.9-11 million PBMC were thawed and washed before DNA extraction. At the time of the earliest PBMC sample, participants with HIV were aged between about 23 and 55 years. Per participant, PBMC samples came from 1-4 timepoints prior to ART initiation and 2-8 timepoints following ART initiation, for a median of 7 samples. For every participant, serial HIV viral load, CD4+ T-cell count, ART history and demographic data were obtained. Genomic DNA was extracted from unsorted PBMC with a Qiagen kit on a QIAcube, processed in batches of 12 samples.

The paper as a whole reports these results and caveats: No data were available on ART adherence, viral resistance or therapy changes, limiting inferences about post-ART repertoire changes. HIV repertoires had narrower CDR3 length ranges than controls, and the network structure suggested an antigen-experienced repertoire that shifted only slightly toward naive after ART. Expanded TRB clones identified before ART initiation dominated the repertoire across all time points, though the dominance fluctuated and decreased in many PLHIV after ART. ART initiation was associated with a significant increase in TRB diversity, but diversity stayed significantly below transplant donor controls even after long-term ART. Since PBMC availability was limited, sequencing covered only the TCR beta chain, with no alpha chain pairing. Because cell numbers in pre-ART samples were limited, unsorted PBMC were profiled instead of sorted CD4+ and CD8+ T cells. The samples were dated from about 2004 to 2017, and the ART regimens that were used may be less effective than current ART regimens.

The immunoSEQ hsTCRB v3.0 assay was used at survey level resolution to sequence the TRB variable region. The target sequencing depth for TRB was 40,000-50,000 T-cell genomes per sample. Pooled TRB libraries were sequenced on an Illumina MiSeq with a v3 150-cycle kit. From the authors' description of their analysis: Analysis of repertoires was carried out in R inside a reproducible Nextflow workflow spanning QC, data transformation and analysis. LymphoSeq2, an R package for AIRR-Seq data exploration, was used to implement custom analyses. Four samples that produced fewer than 5000 total TRB sequences were removed, so 150 to 200 HIV repertoires were analyzed. Among the roughly 200 retained HIV repertoires, 59 were collected before ART initiation and around 130 after ART initiation. Repertoires were downsampled to 5000 TRB nucleotide sequences, with summary statistics averaged over 100 downsampling iterations. Only TRB sequences with CDR3 regions of at least seven amino acids were retained for analysis. Two measures captured diversity: a Shannon entropy-derived clonality score and the Gini coefficient. Repertoire networks linked the top 5000 CDR3 amino acid sequences whenever two sequences differed by an edit distance of one. GLIPH2 predicted antigen specificity groups and MHC restriction for TRB CDR3 amino acid sequences. To flag known associations with CMV, EBV, HIV or tissue antigens, CDR3 amino acid sequences were compared against VDJdb and McPAS-TCR. Pre-ART, post-ART and control groups were compared with Wilcoxon signed-rank tests and Holm-Bonferroni correction. This is the immuneACCESS table as TCRdb keeps it, with only in-frame sequences that have V and J called. A part of the clones is gone; compared with another copy, unresolved V genes explain less than half, and the rest is unexplained. The DNA was the basis for D and trimming; V, J and clone size are from that table. The sample profile shows 9,000 to 10,000 clones; over 75% of them were found once. Around a sixth of the sample comes from the top ten.

The CDR3 runs 18 residues from the cysteine to the phenylalanine. The kept DNA is CDR3 alone, 54 bases in frame from the first base. CDR1 LNHDA and CDR2 SQIVND were looked up in the germline V gene (reference sequence). V was cut back by 3 bases and J by 1 base, leaving a gap of 19 bases between them. Source: unsorted PBMCs, taken 0.7 years after starting antiretroviral therapy. The rearrangement combines TRBV19 with TRBJ2-1; too little of a D gene remains to name it. This clonotype was obtained from a man aged 40-49 years with HIV. The sequenced DNA: TGTGCCAGTAGTATGATGGCTACCTCGCACCTTTCCTACAATGAGCAGTTCTTC. Its product reads: CASSMMATSHLSYNEQFF.